Below, 24 T cell receptor beta chains from the same sample are listed, as sequenced in a study of T cell responses to AZD1222 COVID-19 vaccine. Some clones are missing from TCRdb's copy, which holds only in-frame ones; the method was immunoSEQ multiplex PCR. The sample consists of under 150,000 clones, 85% to 90% of them appearing once. The sequences come from peripheral blood, collected on day 0 of AZD1222 vaccination. These receptors all come from an adult in good health.

J is TRBJ2-7 and V is TRBV5-1; tentative D call: TRBD1 (6 bases). This CDR3 comprises 13 residues. The ends were cut back, 0 bases at V and 3 bases at J, with 7 bases in the middle. Per the germline V gene, CDR1 is SGHRS and CDR2 is YFSETQ. This CDR3 is CASSLEGGYEQYF. The CDR3 DNA is TGCGCCAGCAGCTTGGAAGGGGGCTACGAGCAGTACTTC.

The rearrangement uses TRBV29-1 and TRBJ2-1; 14 bases match TRBD2. CDR1 and CDR2 (germline): SQVTM, ANQGSEA. There are 17 residues in the CDR3. J gave up 7 bases and V 3 bases, and 11 bases lay outside the gene matches. The CDR3 nucleotides are TGCAGCGTTGAGGGACTAGCGGGAGTAGGGTCTAGGAATGAGCAGTTCTTC. Its translation: CSVEGLAGVGSRNEQFF.

This rearrangement joins TRBV6-6 to TRBJ1-4, with 8 bases identical to TRBD1. CDR3 size: 13 residues. V was clipped by 5 bases and J by 8 bases; unmatched bases: 4. Germline lookup yields CDR1 MNHNY and CDR2 SVGAGI (reference sequence). The chain's CDR3 is CASSQGAREKLFF. The CDR3, as DNA: TGTGCCAGCAGTCAGGGGGCGAGGGAAAAACTGTTTTTT.

This rearrangement joins TRBV6-4 to TRBJ2-3; 7 nucleotides agree with TRBD1. The V gene end was trimmed by 4 bases and the J gene end by 2 bases; junction bases not matched to a gene: 6. Germline-derived CDR1 and CDR2 are MRHNA and SNTAGT. The CDR3 consists of 15 residues. CDR3 nucleotides: TGTGCCAGCAGTGTTGGGACAGCAGCCACAGATACGCAGTATTTT. This translates into CASSVGTAATDTQYF.

V gene TRBV5-1 combines with J gene TRBJ1-6; D ambiguous. The CDR3 length is 14 residues. Germline lookup yields CDR1 SGHRS and CDR2 YFSETQ. Deletions cut 0 bases from V and 9 bases from J, with 10 bases between. In DNA, the CDR3 is TGCGCCAGCAGCTTGGATTATGAGGTTTCACCCCTCCACTTT. It translates to CASSLDYEVSPLHF.

The V and J genes are TRBV10-3 and TRBJ1-2, with 11 bases aligning to TRBD1. The V segment lost 4 bases and the J segment 1 base; nucleotides outside the gene matches: 8. CDR3 length equals 17 residues. In germline, CDR1 is ENHRY, CDR2 SYGVKD. CDR3 loop: CAISGAGQGAINYGYTF. The CDR3 DNA is TGTGCCATCAGTGGGGCAGGACAGGGGGCCATTAACTATGGCTACACCTTC.

The rearrangement uses TRBV3-1 (or the pseudogene TRBV3-2) and TRBJ1-4, with a possible D match to TRBD1 (5 bases). V lost 3 bases and J lost 4, with 15 bases in between. There are 16 residues in the CDR3. Germline-derived CDR1 and CDR2 are LGHDT and YNNKEL (reference sequence). The CDR3 DNA reads TGTGCCAGCAGCCAGGGGGGGACGGAGGTTAATGAAAAACTGTTTTTT. Its protein product is CASSQGGTEVNEKLFF.

This clone was observed a single time. The chain is built from TRBV6-5 and TRBJ1-2; the match to TRBD1 covers 9 bases. V lost 2 bases and J lost 2; bases outside the gene matches: 6. This CDR3 spans 16 amino acids. Germline V CDR1 and CDR2: MNHEY, SVGAGI. The CDR3 nucleotides read TGTGCCAGCAGTTACGCGGGACAGGGAAGGAACTATGGCTACACCTTC. Translated: CASSYAGQGRNYGYTF.

This clone was observed a few times. The gene calls are TRBV30 and TRBJ1-1; the D is unclear. The CDR3 totals 14 residues. CDR1 and CDR2 from the germline V gene are GTSNPN and SVGIG (reference sequence). V lost 1 base to trimming and J lost 1 base, with 10 bases between them. As DNA, the CDR3 is TGTGCCTGGAGTGCGGGGATGCGGAACACTGAAGCTTTCTTT. It specifies CAWSAGMRNTEAFF.

The V call is TRBV27, the J call TRBJ2-7, with D possibly TRBD1 on 5 matching bases. Germline CDR1 reads MNHEY; CDR2 reads SMNVEV (reference sequence). This CDR3 is built from 14 residues. Deletions cut 8 bases from V and 0 bases from J, with 14 bases between. CDR3 in DNA: TGTGCCAGCGGGGCCGCCCCCCCCTCCTACGAGCAGTACTTC. It encodes CASGAAPPSYEQYF.

The V call is TRBV7-2, the J call TRBJ2-2; 10 nucleotides agree with TRBD2. V shed 1 base and J 4 bases; nucleotides not matched to a gene: 3. In germline, CDR1 is SGHTA, CDR2 FQGNSA. This CDR3 spans 16 amino acids. CDR3 DNA sequence: TGTGCCAGCAGCTTAGGCCGGACTAGCGGCACCGGGGAGCTGTTTTTT. Its protein product is CASSLGRTSGTGELFF.

The V call is TRBV9, the J call TRBJ2-1, with D perhaps TRBD2 (6 bases). V was cut by 5 bases and J by 7 bases, with 7 bases left in between. Germline-derived CDR1 and CDR2 are SGDLS and YYNGEE. The CDR3 contains 11 residues. This CDR3 reads CASSGTNEQFF. The CDR3 nucleotides read TGTGCCAGCAGTGGGACTAATGAGCAGTTCTTC.

The gene calls are TRBV27 and TRBJ2-1; D may be TRBD1 (5 bases). Germline assignment: CDR1 MNHEY and CDR2 SMNVEV (reference sequence). The CDR3 sequence is 15 residues long. Trimming removed 5 bases from V and 0 bases from J, with 11 bases in between. Written as DNA, the CDR3 is TGTGCCAGCAGTGCGACAGTTAGCTCCTACAATGAGCAGTTCTTC. This codes for CASSATVSSYNEQFF.

V and J are TRBV7-9 and TRBJ1-1; D ambiguous. Germline values: CDR1 SEHNR, CDR2 FQNEAQ (reference sequence). CDR3 size: 11 residues. Deletions cut 7 bases from V and 6 bases from J, with 9 bases between. CDR3 loop: CASNLLAEAFF. For the CDR3, the DNA is TGTGCCAGCAACCTATTAGCTGAAGCTTTCTTT.

V gene TRBV6-4 combines with J gene TRBJ1-2; D remains ambiguous. Germline V gene sequence: CDR1 MRHNA, CDR2 SNTAGT. The length of the CDR3 is 18 residues. Trimming left V 2 bases short and J 8 bases short, with 27 bases between. The CDR3 spells CASSDPEELRARVRGYTF. Here the CDR3 DNA reads TGTGCCAGCAGTGACCCAGAGGAGTTGCGGGCGCGGGTGCGCGGCTACACCTTC.

CDR3 loop: CASSFAGQGEAGGYGYTF. The CDR3 DNA sequence: TGTGCCAGCAGCTTTGCGGGACAGGGGGAGGCTGGTGGCTATGGCTACACCTTC. This rearrangement joins TRBV12-1 to TRBJ1-2; the table's D call of TRBD1 was not tested on the DNA. TRBV12-1 is termed a pseudogene. The CDR3 is 18 residues long.

The chain carries TRBV5-4 and TRBJ2-5, with TRBD1 matching 9 bases. The germline CDR1 and CDR2 sequences are SGHNT and YYREEE (reference sequence). The CDR3 spans 16 residues. The V gene end was trimmed by 4 bases and the J gene end by 1 base; junction bases not matched to a gene: 8. The CDR3 reads CASSPGQGRIQETQYF. CDR3 sequence (DNA): TGTGCCAGCAGCCCCGGACAGGGGCGAATCCAAGAGACCCAGTACTTC.

The chain uses TRBV20-1 and TRBJ2-1, with a tentative D call TRBD2 (6 bases). CDR1 DFQATT and CDR2 SNEGSKA come from the germline V gene (reference sequence). Trimming left V 7 bases short and J 7 bases short, with 11 bases between. The CDR3 covers 11 residues. The CDR3 DNA follows: TGCAGTGTCACAGGAGGGAATGAGCAGTTCTTC. Amino acid sequence: CSVTGGNEQFF.

This rearrangement joins TRBV12-1 to TRBJ2-1; TRBD2, as called in the table, went unchecked against the DNA. TRBV12-1 is a recognized pseudogene. This CDR3 has 19 amino acids. CDR3 nucleotide sequence: TGTGCCAGCAGCGGCGGACTAGCGGGGGACCGGTACTCCTACAATGAGCAGTTCTTC. The encoded protein is CASSGGLAGDRYSYNEQFF.

The chain joins TRBV9 to TRBJ1-1, with no clear D. Germline V gene sequence: CDR1 SGDLS, CDR2 YYNGEE. This CDR3 spans 13 amino acids. Trimming took off 1 base at V and 6 bases at J, with 10 bases between the two ends. This chain's CDR3 is CASSVTDGAEAFF. The DNA for the CDR3 is TGTGCCAGCAGCGTAACGGACGGCGCTGAAGCTTTCTTT.

This sequence joins TRBV2 and TRBJ1-4; D is undetermined. Germline loops: CDR1 SNHLY, CDR2 FYNNEI. CDR3 length: 14 amino acids. Trimming left V 3 bases short and J 0 bases short, with 5 bases between. This CDR3 is CASSDSATNEKLFF. The CDR3 nucleotides read TGTGCCAGCAGTGACTCTGCAACTAATGAAAAACTGTTTTTT.

The J gene is TRBJ2-5, the V gene TRBV12-5; D might be TRBD2 (5 bases). CDR1 is LGHNT, CDR2 FRNRAP, per germline. There are 13 residues in the CDR3. The ends were cut back, 5 bases at V and 3 bases at J, with 10 bases in the middle. Here the CDR3 reads CASGGLEEETQYF. The CDR3 DNA sequence: TGTGCTAGTGGTGGTCTGGAGGAAGAGACCCAGTACTTC. The entire variable domain, with the rest obtained from reference TRBV12-5 and TRBJ2-5, is as follows: DARVTQTPRHKVTEMGQEVTMRCQPILGHNTVFWYRQTMMQGLELLAYFRNRAPLDDSGMPKDRFSAEMPDATLATLKIQPSEPRDSAVYFCASGGLEEETQYFGPGTRLLVL.

The rearrangement uses TRBV9 and TRBJ1-2; 9 nucleotides line up with TRBD1. Per germline, CDR1 SGDLS and CDR2 YYNGEE. V was clipped by 0 bases and J by 8 bases; unmatched bases: 8. The CDR3 is 15 residues long. The CDR3, as DNA: TGTGCCAGCAGCGTAGCTTCGAGACAGGGGGGCGGCTACACCTTC. Amino acid sequence: CASSVASRQGGGYTF.

The chain combines TRBV6-5 with TRBJ1-2, with a tentative D call TRBD1 (6 bases). The V and J ends lost 7 bases and 0 bases respectively, with 12 bases between them. CDR1 is MNHEY and CDR2 is SVGAGI in the germline V gene. The CDR3 consists of 14 residues. The CDR3 DNA follows: TGTGCCAGCAAAAAGGACAGTTCTAACTATGGCTACACCTTC. Residues: CASKKDSSNYGYTF.